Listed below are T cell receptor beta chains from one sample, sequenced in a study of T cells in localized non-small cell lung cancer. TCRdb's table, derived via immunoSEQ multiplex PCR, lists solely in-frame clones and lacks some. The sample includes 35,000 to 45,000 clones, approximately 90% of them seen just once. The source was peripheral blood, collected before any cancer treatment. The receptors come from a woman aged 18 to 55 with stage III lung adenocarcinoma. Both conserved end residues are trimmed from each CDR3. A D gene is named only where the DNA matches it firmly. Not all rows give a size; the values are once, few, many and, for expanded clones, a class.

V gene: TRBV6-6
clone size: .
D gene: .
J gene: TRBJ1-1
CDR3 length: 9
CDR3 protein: ASSTLSEAF

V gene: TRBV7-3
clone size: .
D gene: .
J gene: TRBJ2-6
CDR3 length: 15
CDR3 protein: ASSSTPQTSGANVLT

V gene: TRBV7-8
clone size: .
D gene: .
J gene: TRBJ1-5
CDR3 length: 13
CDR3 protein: ASSLETGRNQPQH

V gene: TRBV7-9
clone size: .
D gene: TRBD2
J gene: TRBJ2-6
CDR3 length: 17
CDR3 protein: ASSARLAGGLSGANVLT

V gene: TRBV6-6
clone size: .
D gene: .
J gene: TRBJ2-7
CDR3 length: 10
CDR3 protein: ASSSDRYEQY

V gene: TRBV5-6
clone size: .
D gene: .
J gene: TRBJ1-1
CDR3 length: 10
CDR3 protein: ASSLRGTEAF

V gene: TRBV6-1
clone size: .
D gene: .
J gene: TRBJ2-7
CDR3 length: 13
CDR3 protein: ASTPWGTEIYEQY

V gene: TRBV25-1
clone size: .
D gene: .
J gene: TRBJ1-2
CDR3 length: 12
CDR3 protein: ASTAGSLNYGYT

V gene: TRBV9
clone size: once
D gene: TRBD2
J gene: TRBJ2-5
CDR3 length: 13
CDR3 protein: ASSVSSGGQETQY

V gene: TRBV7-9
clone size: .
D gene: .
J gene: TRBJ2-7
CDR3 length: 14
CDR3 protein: ASSPLGRGPSYEQY

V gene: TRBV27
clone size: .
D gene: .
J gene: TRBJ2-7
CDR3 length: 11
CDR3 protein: ASSLSGPYEQY

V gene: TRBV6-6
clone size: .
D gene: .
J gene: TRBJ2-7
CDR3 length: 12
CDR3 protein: ASRGALPSYEQY

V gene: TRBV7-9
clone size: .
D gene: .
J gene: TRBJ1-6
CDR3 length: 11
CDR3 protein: ASSRQNNSPLH

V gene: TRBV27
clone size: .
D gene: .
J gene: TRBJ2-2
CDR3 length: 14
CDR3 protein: ASISRPPPNTGELF

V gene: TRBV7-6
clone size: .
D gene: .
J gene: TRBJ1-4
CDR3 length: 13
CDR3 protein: ASTPGAGGEEKLF

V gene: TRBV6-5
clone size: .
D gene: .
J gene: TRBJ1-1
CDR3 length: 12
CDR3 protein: ASSYGGASTEAF

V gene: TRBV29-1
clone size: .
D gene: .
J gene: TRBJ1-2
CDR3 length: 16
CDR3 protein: SVEALSGRAFYNYGYT

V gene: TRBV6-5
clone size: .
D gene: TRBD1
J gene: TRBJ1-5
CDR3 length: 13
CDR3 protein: ASSRGRQGAQPQH

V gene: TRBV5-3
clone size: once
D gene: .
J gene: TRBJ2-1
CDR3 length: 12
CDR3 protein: ARRFRGIHNEQF

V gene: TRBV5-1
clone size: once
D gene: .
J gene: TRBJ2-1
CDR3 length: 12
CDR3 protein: ASSLGGPRLEQF

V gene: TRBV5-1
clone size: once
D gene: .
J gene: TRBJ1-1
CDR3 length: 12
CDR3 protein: ASSFEWMNTEAF

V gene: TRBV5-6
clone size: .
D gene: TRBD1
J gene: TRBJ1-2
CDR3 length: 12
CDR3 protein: ASSFGTGNYGYT

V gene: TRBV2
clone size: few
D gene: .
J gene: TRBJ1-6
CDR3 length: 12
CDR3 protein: ASRITGDHSPLH

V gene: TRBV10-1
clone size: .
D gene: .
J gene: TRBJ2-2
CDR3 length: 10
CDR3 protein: ATSENTGELF

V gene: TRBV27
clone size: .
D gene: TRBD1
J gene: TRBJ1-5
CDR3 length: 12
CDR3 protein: ASTRTGGNQPQH

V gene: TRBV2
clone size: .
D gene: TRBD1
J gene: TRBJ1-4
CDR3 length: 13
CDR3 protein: ASSIQQGANEKLF

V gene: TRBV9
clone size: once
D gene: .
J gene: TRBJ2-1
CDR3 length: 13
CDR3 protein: ASSVEGVAEYEQF

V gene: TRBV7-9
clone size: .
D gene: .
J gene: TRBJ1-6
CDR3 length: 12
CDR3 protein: ASSFQGVNSPLH

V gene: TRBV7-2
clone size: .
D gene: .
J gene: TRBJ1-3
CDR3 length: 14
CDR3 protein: ASSPGGFGSGNTIY

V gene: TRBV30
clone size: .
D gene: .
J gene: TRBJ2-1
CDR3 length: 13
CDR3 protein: AWSRTTSSYNEQF

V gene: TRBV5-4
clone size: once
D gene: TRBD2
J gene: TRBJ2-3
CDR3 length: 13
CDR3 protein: ASTLSSGGTDTQY

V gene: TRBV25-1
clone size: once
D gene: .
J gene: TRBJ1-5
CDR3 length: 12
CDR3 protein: ASSATGGNQPQH

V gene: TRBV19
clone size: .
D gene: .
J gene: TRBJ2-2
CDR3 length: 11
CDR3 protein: ASRPSPTGELF

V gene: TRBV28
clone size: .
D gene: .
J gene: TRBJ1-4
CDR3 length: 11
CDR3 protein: ASSLVVGEKLF

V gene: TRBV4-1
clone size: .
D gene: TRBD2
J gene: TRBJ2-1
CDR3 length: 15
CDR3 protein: ASSTGLAGASYNEQF

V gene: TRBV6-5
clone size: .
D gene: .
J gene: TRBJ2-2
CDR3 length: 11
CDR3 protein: ASGQGGTGELF

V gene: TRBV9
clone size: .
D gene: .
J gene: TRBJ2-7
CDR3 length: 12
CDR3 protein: ASSVGAGSYEQY

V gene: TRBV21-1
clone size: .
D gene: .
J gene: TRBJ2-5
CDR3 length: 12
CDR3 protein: ASTCSGGQETQY

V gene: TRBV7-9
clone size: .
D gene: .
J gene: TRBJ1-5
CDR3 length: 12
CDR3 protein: ASSSQGTGQPQH

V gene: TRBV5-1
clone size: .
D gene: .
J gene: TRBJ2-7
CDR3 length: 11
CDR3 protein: ASSLDRTYEQY

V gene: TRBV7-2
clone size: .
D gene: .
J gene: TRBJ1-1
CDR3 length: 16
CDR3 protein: ASSLVGLTGGASTEAF

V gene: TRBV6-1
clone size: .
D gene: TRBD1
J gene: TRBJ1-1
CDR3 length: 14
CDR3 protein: ASSVRGRSKPTEAF

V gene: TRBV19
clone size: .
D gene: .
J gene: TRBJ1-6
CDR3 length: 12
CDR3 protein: ASSRTEYNSPLH

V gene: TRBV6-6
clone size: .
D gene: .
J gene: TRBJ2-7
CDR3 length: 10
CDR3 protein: ASGYEGNEQY

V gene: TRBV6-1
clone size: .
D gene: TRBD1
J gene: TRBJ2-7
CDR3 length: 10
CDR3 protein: ASSGDSSEQY

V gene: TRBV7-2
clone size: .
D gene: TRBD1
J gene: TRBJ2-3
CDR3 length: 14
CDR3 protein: ASSPGTGGYTDTQY

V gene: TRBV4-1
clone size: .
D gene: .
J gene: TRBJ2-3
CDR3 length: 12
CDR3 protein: ASSQGEFADTQY

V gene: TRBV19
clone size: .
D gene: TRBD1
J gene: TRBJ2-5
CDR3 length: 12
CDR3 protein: ATFSRDRQETQY

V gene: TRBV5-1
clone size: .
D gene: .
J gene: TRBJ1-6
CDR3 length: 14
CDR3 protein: ASSNGLGDNNSPLH

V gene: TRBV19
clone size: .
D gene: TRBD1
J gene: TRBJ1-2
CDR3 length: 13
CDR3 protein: ASSILDRGDYGYT

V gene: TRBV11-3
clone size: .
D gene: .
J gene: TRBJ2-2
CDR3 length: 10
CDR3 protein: ASSWGSGELF

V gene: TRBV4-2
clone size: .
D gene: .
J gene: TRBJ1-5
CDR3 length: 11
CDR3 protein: ASSQDGAAAQH

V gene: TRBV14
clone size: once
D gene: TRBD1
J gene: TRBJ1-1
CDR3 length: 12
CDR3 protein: ASSPLGWTGEAF

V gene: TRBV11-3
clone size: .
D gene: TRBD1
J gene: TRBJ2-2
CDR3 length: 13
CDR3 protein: ASSLVGTGSGELF

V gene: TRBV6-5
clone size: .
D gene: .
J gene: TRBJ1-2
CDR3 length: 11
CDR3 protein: ASRTGDRYGYT